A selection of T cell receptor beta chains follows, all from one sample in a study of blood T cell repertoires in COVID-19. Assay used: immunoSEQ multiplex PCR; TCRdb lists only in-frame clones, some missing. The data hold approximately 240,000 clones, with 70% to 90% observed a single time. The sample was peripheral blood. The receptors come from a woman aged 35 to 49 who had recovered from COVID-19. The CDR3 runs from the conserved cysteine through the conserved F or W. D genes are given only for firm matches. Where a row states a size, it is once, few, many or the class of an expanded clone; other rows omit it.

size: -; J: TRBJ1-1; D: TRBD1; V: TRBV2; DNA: TGTGCCAGCATAAGTTCCGGGACAGGGACCACTGAAGCTTTCTTT; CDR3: CASISSGTGTTEAFF
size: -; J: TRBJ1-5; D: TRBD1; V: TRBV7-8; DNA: TGTGCCAGCAGCCTAACTCCCCGACAGGGGGATCAGCCCCAGCATTTT; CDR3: CASSLTPRQGDQPQHF
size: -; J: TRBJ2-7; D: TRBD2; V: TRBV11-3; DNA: TGTGCCAGCAGCCCCCGCTCGGGGGGAGGAGAGCAGTACTTC; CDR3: CASSPRSGGGEQYF
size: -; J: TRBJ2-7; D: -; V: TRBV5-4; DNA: TGTGCCAGCAGCTCGGGACTGGGGGGATACTCCTACGAGCAGTACTTC; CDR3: CASSSGLGGYSYEQYF
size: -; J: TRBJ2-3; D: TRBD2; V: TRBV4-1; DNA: TGCGCCAGCAGCCAAGCGGGAGGACTAGCGGGATCAGATACGCAGTATTTT; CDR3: CASSQAGGLAGSDTQYF
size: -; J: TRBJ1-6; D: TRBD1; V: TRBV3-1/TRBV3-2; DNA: TGTGCCAGCACCCGAGTTGGACAGGGTAATTCACCCCTCCACTTT; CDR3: CASTRVGQGNSPLHF
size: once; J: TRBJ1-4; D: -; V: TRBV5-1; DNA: TGCGCCAGCAGCTTGGGGAGCCCGGGGAGTAGTGAAAAACTGTTTTTT; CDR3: CASSLGSPGSSEKLFF
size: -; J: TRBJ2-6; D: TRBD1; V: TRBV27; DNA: TGTGCCAGCGGTCGCGGACAGGGGGCAGAAGGGGCCAACGTCCTGACTTTC; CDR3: CASGRGQGAEGANVLTF
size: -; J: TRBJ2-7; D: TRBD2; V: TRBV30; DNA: TGTGCCTGGAACGGCGGGAGTGGCGAGCAGTACTTC; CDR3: CAWNGGSGEQYF
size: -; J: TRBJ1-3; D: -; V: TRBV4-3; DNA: TGCGCCAGCAGCCAAGCTGCCACTACTGGAAACACCATATATTTT; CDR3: CASSQAATTGNTIYF
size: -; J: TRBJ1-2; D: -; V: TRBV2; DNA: TGTGCCAGCAGTGAAGCGCGGCAGGCAGGGTCTGGCTACACCTTC; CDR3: CASSEARQAGSGYTF
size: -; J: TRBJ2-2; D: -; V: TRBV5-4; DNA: TGTGCCAGCAGCCAAGCCGTTGGGGGCTGGAACACCGGGGAGCTGTTTTTT; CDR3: CASSQAVGGWNTGELFF
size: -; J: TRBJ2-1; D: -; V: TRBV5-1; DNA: TGCGCCAGCAGCTTGGCTACTAGATACAATGAGCAGTTCTTC; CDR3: CASSLATRYNEQFF
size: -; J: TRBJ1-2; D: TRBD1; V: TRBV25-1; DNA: TGTGCCAGCCGAGGACAGGAAGCTTTGTGGGGCTACACCTTC; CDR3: CASRGQEALWGYTF
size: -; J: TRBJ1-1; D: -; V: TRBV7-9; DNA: TGTGCCAGCAGCTCCCCCTTTAGTCTGGGGCGGAACACTGAAGCTTTCTTT; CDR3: CASSSPFSLGRNTEAFF
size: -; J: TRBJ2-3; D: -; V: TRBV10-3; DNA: TGTGCCATCAGTGAGTTGGGGACTAGCACAGATACGCAGTATTTT; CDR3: CAISELGTSTDTQYF
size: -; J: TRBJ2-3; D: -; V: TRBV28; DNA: TGTGCCAGCAGCGGGGGTACAGATACGCAGTATTTT; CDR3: CASSGGTDTQYF
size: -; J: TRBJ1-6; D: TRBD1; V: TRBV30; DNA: TGTGCCTGGAGTGTAGGGGCAGGGGGCTATAATTCACCCCTCCACTTT; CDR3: CAWSVGAGGYNSPLHF
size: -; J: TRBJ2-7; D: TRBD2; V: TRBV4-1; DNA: TGCGCCAGCAGCCAGCCGGGACTAGCGGTCTACGAGCAGTACTTC; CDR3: CASSQPGLAVYEQYF
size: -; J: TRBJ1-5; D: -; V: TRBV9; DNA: TGTGCCAGCAGTCCTAGCGATAGGGAGGAACAGCCCCAGCATTTT; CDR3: CASSPSDREEQPQHF
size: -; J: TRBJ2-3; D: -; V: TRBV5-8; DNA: TGTGCCAGCAGCTCCGCGGGATTGGGGACAGATACGCAGTATTTT; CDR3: CASSSAGLGTDTQYF
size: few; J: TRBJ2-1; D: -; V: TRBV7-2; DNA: TGTGCCAGCAGCTTAGATCTCCCCAGCTCCTACAATGAGCAGTTCTTC; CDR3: CASSLDLPSSYNEQFF
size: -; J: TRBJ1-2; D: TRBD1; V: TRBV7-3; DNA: TGTGCCAGCAGCTTACGGCAGGGGGACCACTATGGCTACACCTTC; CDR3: CASSLRQGDHYGYTF
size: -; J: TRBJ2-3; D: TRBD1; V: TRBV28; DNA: TGTGCCAGCAGTTTTCAGGGACAGAACACAGATACGCAGTATTTT; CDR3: CASSFQGQNTDTQYF
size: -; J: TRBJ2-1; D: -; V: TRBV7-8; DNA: TGTGCCAGCAGCTTAGTCCAGACCTACAATGAGCAGTTCTTC; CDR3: CASSLVQTYNEQFF
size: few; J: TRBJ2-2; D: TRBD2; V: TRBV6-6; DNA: TGTGCCAGCAGTTCGCGTAGCGGGGGGAACACCGGGGAGCTGTTTTTT; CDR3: CASSSRSGGNTGELFF
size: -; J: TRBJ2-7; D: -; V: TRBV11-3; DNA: TGTGCCAGCAGCTTAGAAGATCCAGCGGTAACCTACGAGCAGTACTTC; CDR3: CASSLEDPAVTYEQYF
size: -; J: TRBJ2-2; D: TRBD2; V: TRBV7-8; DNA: TGTGCCAGTCTCCTCCTAGCGGGAGGGTTCGGGGAGCTGTTTTTT; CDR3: CASLLLAGGFGELFF
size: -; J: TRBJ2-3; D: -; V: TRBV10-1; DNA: TGCGCCAGCAGTGTGGTTGCGACAGATACGCAGTATTTT; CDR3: CASSVVATDTQYF
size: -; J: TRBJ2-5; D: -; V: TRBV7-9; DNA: TGTGCCAGCAGCTTAGCGCTCAGTCTCCAAGAGACCCAGTACTTC; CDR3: CASSLALSLQETQYF
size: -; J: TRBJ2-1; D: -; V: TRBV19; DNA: TGTGCCAGTAGACCTGGGCCAGAGAATGAGCAGTTCTTC; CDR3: CASRPGPENEQFF
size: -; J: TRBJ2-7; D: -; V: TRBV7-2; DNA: TGTGCCAGCAGCTTAGATAGGGGGTCCTACGAGCAGTACTTC; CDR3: CASSLDRGSYEQYF
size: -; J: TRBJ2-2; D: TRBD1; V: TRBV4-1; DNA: TGCGCCAGCAGCCAAACAGGGGCTGGGGGCACCGGGGAGCTGTTTTTT; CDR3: CASSQTGAGGTGELFF
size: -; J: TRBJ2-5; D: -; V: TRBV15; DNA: TGTGCCACCAGCAGAAAACAGGGATATGGGACCCAGTACTTC; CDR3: CATSRKQGYGTQYF
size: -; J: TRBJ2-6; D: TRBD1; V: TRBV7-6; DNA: TGTGCCAGCAGCTCTGGGACAGCCGGGGCCAACGTCCTGACTTTC; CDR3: CASSSGTAGANVLTF
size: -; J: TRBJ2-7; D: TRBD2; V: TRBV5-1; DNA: TGCGCCAGCAGAAACCGACCGGGACTAGACTACGAGCAGTACTTC; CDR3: CASRNRPGLDYEQYF
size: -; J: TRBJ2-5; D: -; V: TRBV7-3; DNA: TGTGCCAGCAGCTTAACGGCTCAAGAGACCCAGTACTTC; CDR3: CASSLTAQETQYF
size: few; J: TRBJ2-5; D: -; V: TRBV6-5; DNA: TGTGCCAGCAGTTACTCAGCGGCGGAGACCCAGTACTTC; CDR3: CASSYSAAETQYF
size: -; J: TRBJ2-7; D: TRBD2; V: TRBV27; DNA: TGTGCCAGCAGTCCCGGGACTAGCGCGTCCTACGAGCAGTACTTC; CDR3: CASSPGTSASYEQYF
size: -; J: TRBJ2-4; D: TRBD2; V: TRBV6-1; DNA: TGTGCCAGCAGTGAAGACGCGGGAGGGCGCCAGGGAAACATTCAGTACTTC; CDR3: CASSEDAGGRQGNIQYF
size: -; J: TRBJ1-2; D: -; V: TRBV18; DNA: TGTGCCAGCTCACTGGACACAGGTGACTATGGCTACACCTTC; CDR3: CASSLDTGDYGYTF
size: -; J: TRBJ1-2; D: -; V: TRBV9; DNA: TGTGCCAGCAGCCCGCGGCGAGGGGGAGACTATGGCTACACCTTC; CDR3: CASSPRRGGDYGYTF
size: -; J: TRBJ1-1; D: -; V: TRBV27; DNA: TGTGCCATCGGACTCAAGGGCACTGAAGCTTTCTTT; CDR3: CAIGLKGTEAFF
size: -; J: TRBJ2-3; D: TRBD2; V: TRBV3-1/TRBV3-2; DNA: TGTGCCAGCAGCCAAGGGACGGGGACTAGAGGGTCAGATACGCAGTATTTT; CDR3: CASSQGTGTRGSDTQYF